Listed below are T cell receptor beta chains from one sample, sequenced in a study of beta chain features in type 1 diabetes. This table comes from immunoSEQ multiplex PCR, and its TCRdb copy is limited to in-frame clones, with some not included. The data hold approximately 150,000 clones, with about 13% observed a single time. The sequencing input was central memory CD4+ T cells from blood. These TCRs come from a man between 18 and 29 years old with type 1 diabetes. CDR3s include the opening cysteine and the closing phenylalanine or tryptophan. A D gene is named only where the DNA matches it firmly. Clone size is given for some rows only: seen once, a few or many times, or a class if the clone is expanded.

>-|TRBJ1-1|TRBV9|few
TGTGCCAGCAGCGCCCGACTCCAGACTGAAGCTTTCTTT
CASSARLQTEAFF
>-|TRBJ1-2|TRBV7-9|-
TGTGCCAGCAGCTTATTAGAAGGGAATGGCTACACCTTC
CASSLLEGNGYTF
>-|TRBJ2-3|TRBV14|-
TGTGCCAGCAGCCCGCATCTCGCAGATACGCAGTATTTT
CASSPHLADTQYF
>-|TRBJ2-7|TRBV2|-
TGTGCCAGCCAGGGGATGGGCTACGAGCAGTACTTC
CASQGMGYEQYF
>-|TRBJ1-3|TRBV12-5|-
TGTGCTAGTGGTTTGGGGGTGGCCTCTGGAAACACCATATATTTT
CASGLGVASGNTIYF
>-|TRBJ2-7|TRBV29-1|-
TGCAGCGTTAACAGGGCCGACGAGCAGTACTTC
CSVNRADEQYF
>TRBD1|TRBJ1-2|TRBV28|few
TGTGCCAGCAGTCCTGGGGACAGTATAGACTATGGCTACACCTTC
CASSPGDSIDYGYTF
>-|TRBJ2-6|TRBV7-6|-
TGTGCCAGCAGCTTAGAAAAATCTGGGGCCAACGTCCTGACTTTC
CASSLEKSGANVLTF
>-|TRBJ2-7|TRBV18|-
TGTGCCAGCTCACCGGAGTGGCTGAGCTCCTACGAGCAGTACTTC
CASSPEWLSSYEQYF
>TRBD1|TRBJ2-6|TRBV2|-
TGTGCCAGCAAACAGGGGCAAACTGGGGCCAACGTCCTGACTTTC
CASKQGQTGANVLTF
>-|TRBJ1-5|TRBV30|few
TGTGCCTGGAGTTTTGGATCCGACCGGAATCAGCCCCAGCATTTT
CAWSFGSDRNQPQHF
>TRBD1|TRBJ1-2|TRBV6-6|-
TGTGCCAGCAGTCCCCAGGGGGAGGGCTATGGCTACACCTTC
CASSPQGEGYGYTF
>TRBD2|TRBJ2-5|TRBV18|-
TGTGCCAGCTCACCACCGGGACTAGCGGGGCCCAGCCCCCAGTACTTC
CASSPPGLAGPSPQYF
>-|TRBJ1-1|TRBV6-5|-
TGTGCCAGCAGTCCGACTTGGGGGATAGCCACTGAAGCTTTCTTT
CASSPTWGIATEAFF
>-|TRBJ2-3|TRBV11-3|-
TGTGCCAGCAGCTTAGGGCGGGGACAGCGCACAGATACGCAGTATTTT
CASSLGRGQRTDTQYF
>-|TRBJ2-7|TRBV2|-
TGTGCCAGCAGTGGGGACGTAGCTGGGCAGTACTTC
CASSGDVAGQYF
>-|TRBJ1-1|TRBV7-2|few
TGTGCCAGCAGCTTAGATTCGACTGAAGCTTTCTTT
CASSLDSTEAFF
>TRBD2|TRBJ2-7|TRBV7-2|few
TGTGCCAGCAGCTTTTCGGCGACTAGCGGGGGGGCCGACGAGCAGTACTTC
CASSFSATSGGADEQYF
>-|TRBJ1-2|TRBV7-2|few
TGTGCCAGCAGCTCCGACGTGGGGGATACTGGCTACACCTTC
CASSSDVGDTGYTF
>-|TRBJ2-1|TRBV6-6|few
TGTGCCAGCAGTTCGTACAGTTCCTACAATGAGCAGTTCTTC
CASSSYSSYNEQFF
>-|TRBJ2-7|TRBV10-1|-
TGCGCCAGCAGTGCCGCGGGGCCCTACGAGCAGTACTTC
CASSAAGPYEQYF
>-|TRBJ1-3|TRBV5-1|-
TGCGCCAGCAGACCTTTCTTCGACACTGGAAACACCATATATTTT
CASRPFFDTGNTIYF
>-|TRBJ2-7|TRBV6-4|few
TGTGCCAGCAGTGAGCAGGGGGAGGGTGAGCAGTACTTC
CASSEQGEGEQYF
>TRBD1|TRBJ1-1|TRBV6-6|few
TGTGCCAGCAGGGGACAGGGTTACACTGAAGCTTTCTTT
CASRGQGYTEAFF
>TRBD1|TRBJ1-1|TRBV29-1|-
TGCAGCGTTGGACAGGGATATACTGAAGCTTTCTTT
CSVGQGYTEAFF
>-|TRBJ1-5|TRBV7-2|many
TGTGCCAGCAGCTTAGGGCCAGGGGTCGAGCCCCAGCATTTT
CASSLGPGVEPQHF
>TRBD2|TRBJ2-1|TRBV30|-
TGTGCCTGGAGTCGACTAGCGGGGGGCACAGAGCAGTTCTTC
CAWSRLAGGTEQFF
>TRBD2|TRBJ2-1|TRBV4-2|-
TGTGCCAGCAGCCCGTATCCTAGCGGGGGGGCCGGTGAGCAGTTCTTC
CASSPYPSGGAGEQFF
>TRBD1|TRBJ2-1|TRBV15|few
TGTGCCACCCGACAGGGGGGGTTCGGTGAGCAGTTCTTC
CATRQGGFGEQFF